This TCR beta chain was captured by sequencing in a study of human T cells and chemical hapten exposure. TCRdb processed the RACE reads anew with MiXCR; each CDR3 protein has one entry. The profile shows more than 30,000 distinct CDR3 sequences, 6% to 7% of them singletons. In its sample, this clonotype was seen a few times. This CDR3 has 16 amino acids. V trimming: 6 bases; J trimming: 2 bases; junction bases outside the gene matches: 6. The V gene's germline CDR1 is SEHNR and CDR2 FQNEAQ (reference sequence). Time point described: patch test 1, 2 weeks after DPC sensitization. Documented treatment: therapeutic diphenylcyclopropenone sensitization with weekly scalp DPC. Whole blood, unfractionated, served as the material for total RNA extraction.

The source was whole blood, collected in connection with sensitization to the hapten diphenylcyclopropenone (DPC). The chain combines TRBV7-9 with TRBJ1-6; TRBD1 matches at 8 bases. This receptor was obtained from a woman in her 30s with alopecia areata. Some clones in this sample may be carry-over from other donors' samples. This CDR3 reads CASRLDRAPYNSPLHF. CDR3 DNA: TGTGCCAGCAGACTGGACAGGGCGCCCTATAATTCACCCCTCCACTTT.